These 7 T cell receptor beta chains were all obtained from the same sample, sequenced in a study of blood T cell repertoires in COVID-19. Only in-frame clones appear in the TCRdb table, and some are missing; sequencing was by immunoSEQ multiplex PCR. The top ten hold around 30% of the sample, which has over 60,000 clones, about 75% seen once. Sample: peripheral blood. All receptors come from a human donor in a cohort sampled during active COVID-19.

Only a few counts were recorded for this clone. This chain joins TRBV27 and TRBJ1-5, with 12 bases identical to TRBD1. Germline loops: CDR1 MNHEY, CDR2 SMNVEV (reference sequence). J was trimmed by 6 bases and V by 2 bases; bases with no gene match: 5. The CDR3 is made up of 16 amino acids. The CDR3 loop is CASSLTGTGGIQPQHF. For the CDR3, the DNA is TGTGCCAGCAGTTTAACCGGGACAGGGGGCATTCAGCCCCAGCATTTT.

This chain links TRBV7-9 with TRBJ2-4, with a tentative D call TRBD2 (5 bases). Germline CDR1 is SEHNR and CDR2 is FQNEAQ (reference sequence). This CDR3 has 15 amino acids. The V and J ends lost 0 bases and 7 bases respectively, with 13 bases between them. DNA of the CDR3: TGTGCCAGCAGCTTAGCCACGGGGTCGCGGAACATTCAGTACTTC. It is translated as CASSLATGSRNIQYF.

The V and J genes are TRBV7-8 and TRBJ2-7; 8 positions match TRBD1. This CDR3 is built from 17 residues. V gave up 1 base and J gave up 1 base; unmatched junction bases: 9. Germline CDR1 reads SGHVS; CDR2 reads FQNEAQ. The CDR3 DNA sequence: TGTGCCAGCAGCTTAGAGGGTAGACAGGGGATTTCCTACGAGCAGTACTTC. Translated: CASSLEGRQGISYEQYF.

J is TRBJ2-1 and V is TRBV10-2, with TRBD2 matching over 10 bases. The CDR3 loop spans 13 amino acids. Germline CDR1 WSHSY, CDR2 SAAADI. After removal of 2 bases from V and 10 bases from J, the junction contained 2 bases not matched to a gene. The CDR3 sequence: CASSETSGVEQFF. The CDR3 bases are TGCGCCAGCAGTGAGACTAGCGGGGTCGAGCAGTTCTTC.

This sequence joins TRBV7-8 and TRBJ2-1; D is uncertain. V was cut by 5 bases and J by 15 bases, with 26 bases left in between. This CDR3 region has 15 residues. The V gene's germline CDR1 is SGHVS and CDR2 FQNEAQ. The CDR3 DNA follows: TGTGCCAGCAGCCCCCGAGGTGGGTATAGTTATATTTGGTTCTTC. As protein: CASSPRGGYSYIWFF.

This clone appeared once. The V gene is TRBV10-3, the J gene TRBJ1-2; D gene ambiguous. V was shortened by 11 bases and J by 0 bases, with 22 bases between the two germline ends. This CDR3 has 16 residues. Germline V lookup: CDR1 ENHRY, CDR2 SYGVKD. CDR3 amino acids: CALSRERTQSNYGYTF. For the CDR3, the DNA is TGTGCCCTCTCCCGGGAGAGAACACAGTCTAACTATGGCTACACCTTC.

The chain joins TRBV6-2 or TRBV6-3 to TRBJ1-4; 12 nucleotides match TRBD1. The CDR3 extends over 18 amino acids. V shed 6 bases and J 2 bases; nucleotides not matched to a gene: 10. The germline V gene has CDR1 MNHEY and CDR2 SVGEGT. CDR3 sequence (DNA): TGTGCCAGCAGCCCTAGGGACAGGGGGCGAAGTACTAATGAAAAACTGTTTTTT. Protein sequence: CASSPRDRGRSTNEKLFF.